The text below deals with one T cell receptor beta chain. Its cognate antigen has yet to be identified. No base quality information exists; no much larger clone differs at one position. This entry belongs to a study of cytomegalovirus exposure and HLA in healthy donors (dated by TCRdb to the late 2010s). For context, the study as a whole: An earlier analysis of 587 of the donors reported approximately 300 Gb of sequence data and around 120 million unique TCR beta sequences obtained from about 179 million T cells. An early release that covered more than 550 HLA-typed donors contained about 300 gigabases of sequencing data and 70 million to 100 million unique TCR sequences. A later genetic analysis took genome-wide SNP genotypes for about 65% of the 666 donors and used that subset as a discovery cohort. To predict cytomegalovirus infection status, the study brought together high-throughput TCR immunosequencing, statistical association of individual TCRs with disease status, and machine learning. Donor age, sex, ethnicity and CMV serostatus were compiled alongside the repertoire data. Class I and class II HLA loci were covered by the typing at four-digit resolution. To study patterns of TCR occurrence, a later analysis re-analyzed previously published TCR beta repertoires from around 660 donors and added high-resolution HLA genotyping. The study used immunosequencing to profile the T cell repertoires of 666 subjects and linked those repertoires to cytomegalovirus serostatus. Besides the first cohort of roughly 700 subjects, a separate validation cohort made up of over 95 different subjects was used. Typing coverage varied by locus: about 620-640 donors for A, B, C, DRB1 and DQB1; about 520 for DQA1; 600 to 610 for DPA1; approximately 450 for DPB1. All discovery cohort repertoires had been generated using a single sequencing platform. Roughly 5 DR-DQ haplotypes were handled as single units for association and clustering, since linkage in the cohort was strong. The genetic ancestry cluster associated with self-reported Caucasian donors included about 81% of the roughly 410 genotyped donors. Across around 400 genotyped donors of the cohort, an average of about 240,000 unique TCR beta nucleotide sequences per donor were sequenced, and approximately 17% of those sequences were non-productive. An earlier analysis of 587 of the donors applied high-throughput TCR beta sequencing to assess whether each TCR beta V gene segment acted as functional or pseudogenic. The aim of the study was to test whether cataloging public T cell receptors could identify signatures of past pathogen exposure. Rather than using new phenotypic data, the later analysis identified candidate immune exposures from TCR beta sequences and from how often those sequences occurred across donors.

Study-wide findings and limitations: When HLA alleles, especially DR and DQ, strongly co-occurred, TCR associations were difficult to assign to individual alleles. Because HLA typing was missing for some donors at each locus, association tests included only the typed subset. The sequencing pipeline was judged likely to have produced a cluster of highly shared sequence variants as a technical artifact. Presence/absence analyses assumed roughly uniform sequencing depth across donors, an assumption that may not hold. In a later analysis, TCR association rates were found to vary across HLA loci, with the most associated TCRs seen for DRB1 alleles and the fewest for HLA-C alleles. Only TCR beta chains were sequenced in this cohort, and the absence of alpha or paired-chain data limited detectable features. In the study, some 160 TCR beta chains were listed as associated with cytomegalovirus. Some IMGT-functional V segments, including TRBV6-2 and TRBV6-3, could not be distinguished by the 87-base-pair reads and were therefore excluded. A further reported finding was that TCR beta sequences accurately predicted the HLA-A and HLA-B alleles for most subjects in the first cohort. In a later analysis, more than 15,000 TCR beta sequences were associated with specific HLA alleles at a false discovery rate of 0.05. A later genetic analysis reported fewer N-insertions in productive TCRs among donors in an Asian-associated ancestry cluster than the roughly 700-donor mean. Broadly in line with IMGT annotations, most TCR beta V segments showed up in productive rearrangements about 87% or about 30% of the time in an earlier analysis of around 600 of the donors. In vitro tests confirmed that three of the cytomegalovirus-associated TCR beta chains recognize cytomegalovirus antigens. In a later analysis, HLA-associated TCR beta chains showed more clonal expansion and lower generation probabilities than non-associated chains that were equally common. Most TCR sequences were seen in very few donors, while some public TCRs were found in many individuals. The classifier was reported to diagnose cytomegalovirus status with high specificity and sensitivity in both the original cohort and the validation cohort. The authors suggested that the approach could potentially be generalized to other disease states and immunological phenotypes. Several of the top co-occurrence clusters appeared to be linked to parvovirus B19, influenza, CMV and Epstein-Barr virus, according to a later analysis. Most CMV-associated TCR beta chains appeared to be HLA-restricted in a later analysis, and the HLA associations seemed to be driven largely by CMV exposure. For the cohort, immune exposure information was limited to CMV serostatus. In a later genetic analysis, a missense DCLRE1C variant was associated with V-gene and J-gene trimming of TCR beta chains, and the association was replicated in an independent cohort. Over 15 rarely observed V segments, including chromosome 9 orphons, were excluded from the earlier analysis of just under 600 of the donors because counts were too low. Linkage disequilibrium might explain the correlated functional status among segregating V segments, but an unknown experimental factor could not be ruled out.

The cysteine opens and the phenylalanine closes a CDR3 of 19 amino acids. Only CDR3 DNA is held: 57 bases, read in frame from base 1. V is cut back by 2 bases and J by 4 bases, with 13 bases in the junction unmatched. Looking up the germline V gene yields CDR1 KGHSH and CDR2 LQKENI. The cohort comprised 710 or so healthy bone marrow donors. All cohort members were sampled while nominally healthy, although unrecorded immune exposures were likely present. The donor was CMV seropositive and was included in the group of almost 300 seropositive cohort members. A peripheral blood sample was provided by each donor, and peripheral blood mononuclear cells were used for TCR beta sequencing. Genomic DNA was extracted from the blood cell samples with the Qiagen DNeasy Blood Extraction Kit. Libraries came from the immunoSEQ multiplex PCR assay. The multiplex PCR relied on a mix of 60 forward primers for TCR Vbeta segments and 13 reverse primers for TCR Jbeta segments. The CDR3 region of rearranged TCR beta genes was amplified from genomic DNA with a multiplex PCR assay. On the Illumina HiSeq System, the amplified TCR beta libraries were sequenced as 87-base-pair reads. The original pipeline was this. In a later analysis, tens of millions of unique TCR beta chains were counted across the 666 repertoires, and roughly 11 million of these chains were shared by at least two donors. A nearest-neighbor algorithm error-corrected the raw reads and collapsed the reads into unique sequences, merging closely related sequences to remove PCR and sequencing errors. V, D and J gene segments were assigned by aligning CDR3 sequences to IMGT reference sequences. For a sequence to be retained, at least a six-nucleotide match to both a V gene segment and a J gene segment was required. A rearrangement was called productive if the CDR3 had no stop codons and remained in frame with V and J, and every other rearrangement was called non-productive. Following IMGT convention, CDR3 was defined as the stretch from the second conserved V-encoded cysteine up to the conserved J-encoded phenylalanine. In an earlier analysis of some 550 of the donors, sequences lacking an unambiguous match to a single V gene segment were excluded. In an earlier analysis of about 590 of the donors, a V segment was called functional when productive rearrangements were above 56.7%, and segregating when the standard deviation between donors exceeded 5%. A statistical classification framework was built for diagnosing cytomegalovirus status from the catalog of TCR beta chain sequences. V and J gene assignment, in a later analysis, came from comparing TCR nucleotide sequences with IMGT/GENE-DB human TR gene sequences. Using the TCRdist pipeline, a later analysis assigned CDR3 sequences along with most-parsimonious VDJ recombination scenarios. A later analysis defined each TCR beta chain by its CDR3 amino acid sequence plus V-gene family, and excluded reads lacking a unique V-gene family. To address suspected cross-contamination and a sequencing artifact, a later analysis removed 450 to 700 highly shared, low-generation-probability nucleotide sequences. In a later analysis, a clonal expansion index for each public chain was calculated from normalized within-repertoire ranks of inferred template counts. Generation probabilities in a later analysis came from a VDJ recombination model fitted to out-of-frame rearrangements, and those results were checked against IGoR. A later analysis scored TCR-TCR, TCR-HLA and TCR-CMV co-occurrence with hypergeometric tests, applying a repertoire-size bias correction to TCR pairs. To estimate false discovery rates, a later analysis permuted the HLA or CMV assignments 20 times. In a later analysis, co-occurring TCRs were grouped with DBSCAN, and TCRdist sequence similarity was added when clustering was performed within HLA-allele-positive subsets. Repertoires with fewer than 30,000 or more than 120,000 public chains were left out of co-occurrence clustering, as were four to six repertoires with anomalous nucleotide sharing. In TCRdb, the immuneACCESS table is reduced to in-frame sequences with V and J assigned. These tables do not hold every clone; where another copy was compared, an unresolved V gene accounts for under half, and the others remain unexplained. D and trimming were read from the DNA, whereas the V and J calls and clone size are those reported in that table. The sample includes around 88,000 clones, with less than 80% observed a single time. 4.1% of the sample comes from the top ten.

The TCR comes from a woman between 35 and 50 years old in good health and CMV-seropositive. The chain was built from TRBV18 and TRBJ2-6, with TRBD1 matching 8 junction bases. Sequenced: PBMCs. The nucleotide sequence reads TGTGCCAGCTCACCAACAAGTGGACAGGGTTCGTTCGGGGCCAACGTCCTGACTTTC. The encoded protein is CASSPTSGQGSFGANVLTF.